This TCR beta chain was profiled in a study of blood T cell repertoires in COVID-19. The wider study: T cells, B-cell-depleted T cells, or PBMCs provided the cDNA or gDNA that served as material.

Clones were read by immunoSEQ multiplex PCR, and TCRdb kept only the in-frame ones, dropping some. The data show around 400,000 clones, around 87% seen once. The CDR3 consists of 13 residues. Trimming cost V 6 bases and J 7 bases, with 13 bases left between them. From germline, CDR1 is SNHLY and CDR2 FYNNEI. Source material: peripheral blood. This receptor was obtained from an older woman with COVID-19, enrolled during active disease. The chain employs TRBV2 and TRBJ2-1; D perhaps matches TRBD1 (5 bases). The CDR3 loop reads CASRGPPGNEQFF. CDR3 nucleotides: TGTGCCAGCAGGGGGCCCCCAGGAAATGAGCAGTTCTTC.